The rows below give T cell receptor beta chains drawn from one sample of a study of cytomegalovirus exposure and HLA in healthy donors. Sequenced by immunoSEQ multiplex PCR; TCRdb stores in-frame clones only, minus some. The profile shows some 72,000 clones, 90% to 96% of them singletons. The specimen was PBMCs. The receptors here all came from a man aged 18 to 29 in good health and CMV-seropositive. The conserved cysteine and the conserved F or W are not part of the CDR3 here. Fields, in order: D gene, V gene, J gene, CDR3 protein. D genes are given only for firm matches.

d_call: -
v_call: TRBV10-3
j_call: TRBJ1-3
cdr3_aa: AISEWLGAGNTIY

d_call: -
v_call: TRBV11-2
j_call: TRBJ2-5
cdr3_aa: ASSPVAGEETQY

d_call: -
v_call: TRBV25-1
j_call: TRBJ1-4
cdr3_aa: ASSESRGINEKLF

d_call: -
v_call: TRBV10-2
j_call: TRBJ2-1
cdr3_aa: ASSASYNEQF

d_call: -
v_call: TRBV27
j_call: TRBJ2-5
cdr3_aa: ASREAGTKGAQY

d_call: -
v_call: TRBV28
j_call: TRBJ1-2
cdr3_aa: ASSSRGPYGYT

d_call: TRBD2
v_call: TRBV2
j_call: TRBJ2-1
cdr3_aa: ASRRAGVDNEQF

d_call: TRBD1
v_call: TRBV29-1
j_call: TRBJ2-1
cdr3_aa: SGPGTGAYYSYNEQF

d_call: TRBD2
v_call: TRBV2
j_call: TRBJ2-1
cdr3_aa: ASSHTSGRAKNEQF

d_call: -
v_call: TRBV28
j_call: TRBJ1-5
cdr3_aa: ASSLQGSYSNQPQH

d_call: -
v_call: TRBV7-9
j_call: TRBJ1-5
cdr3_aa: ASSPLGGGQPQH

d_call: -
v_call: TRBV30
j_call: TRBJ1-3
cdr3_aa: ACTGQGSSGNTIY

d_call: -
v_call: TRBV6-1
j_call: TRBJ2-5
cdr3_aa: ASRVLPSETQY

d_call: -
v_call: TRBV11-3
j_call: TRBJ2-1
cdr3_aa: ASSLEQHSSYNEQF

d_call: TRBD1
v_call: TRBV28
j_call: TRBJ2-6
cdr3_aa: ASRTGGFSGANVLT

d_call: -
v_call: TRBV7-9
j_call: TRBJ1-3
cdr3_aa: ASSLGTFGNTIY

d_call: -
v_call: TRBV30
j_call: TRBJ2-7
cdr3_aa: AQGPGGTYEQY

d_call: -
v_call: TRBV19
j_call: TRBJ2-4
cdr3_aa: ASSIPVGGRGAKNIQY

d_call: TRBD1
v_call: TRBV5-1
j_call: TRBJ1-2
cdr3_aa: ASSLVAGTDLYGYT

d_call: TRBD2
v_call: TRBV6-5
j_call: TRBJ2-5
cdr3_aa: ASSRGEGTQY

d_call: -
v_call: TRBV6-1
j_call: TRBJ2-1
cdr3_aa: ASTRQVSSYNEQF

d_call: TRBD1
v_call: TRBV14
j_call: TRBJ2-3
cdr3_aa: ASSSRTGTGPNTDTQY

d_call: TRBD2
v_call: TRBV10-3
j_call: TRBJ2-7
cdr3_aa: AISVVPSGTYEQY

d_call: -
v_call: TRBV28
j_call: TRBJ2-3
cdr3_aa: ASSSPRGGDTQY

d_call: -
v_call: TRBV6-1
j_call: TRBJ2-7
cdr3_aa: ASSEALFYEQY

d_call: TRBD2
v_call: TRBV7-9
j_call: TRBJ2-3
cdr3_aa: ASSSRTSGGTDTQY

d_call: TRBD1
v_call: TRBV7-9
j_call: TRBJ2-1
cdr3_aa: ASSAWTGLTHNEQF

d_call: -
v_call: TRBV27
j_call: TRBJ2-7
cdr3_aa: ASSFLVEGASSYEQY

d_call: -
v_call: TRBV6-1
j_call: TRBJ2-7
cdr3_aa: ATRGLSSYEQY

d_call: -
v_call: TRBV6-5
j_call: TRBJ2-4
cdr3_aa: ASSYSLRDRDIQY

d_call: -
v_call: TRBV11-2
j_call: TRBJ2-7
cdr3_aa: ASSLDYLYEQY

d_call: -
v_call: TRBV5-4
j_call: TRBJ1-1
cdr3_aa: ASSPGGEGTEAF

d_call: TRBD1
v_call: TRBV29-1
j_call: TRBJ1-1
cdr3_aa: SVGSGQGYEAF

d_call: -
v_call: TRBV20-1
j_call: TRBJ1-2
cdr3_aa: SAGGGYGYT

d_call: -
v_call: TRBV13
j_call: TRBJ2-7
cdr3_aa: ASSTTIGRIVYEQY

d_call: -
v_call: TRBV19
j_call: TRBJ2-2
cdr3_aa: ASRTLRDTNTGELF

d_call: -
v_call: TRBV28
j_call: TRBJ2-5
cdr3_aa: ASSSVRDQETQY

d_call: -
v_call: TRBV6-1
j_call: TRBJ1-3
cdr3_aa: ASSEAIFGGNTIY

d_call: -
v_call: TRBV14
j_call: TRBJ2-1
cdr3_aa: ASSQEGKLAAREQF